The source of this TCR beta chain is a study of cytomegalovirus exposure and HLA in healthy donors. In the PCR, 60 Vbeta and 13 Jbeta primers were used. Data came from immunoSEQ multiplex PCR; TCRdb stores just in-frame clones and leaves some out. The data contain 250,000 or so clones, about 93% of them seen just once; the ten biggest clones take up about 1.7%. This CDR3 region has 15 residues. Trimming took off 0 bases at V and 2 bases at J, with 11 bases between the two ends. Germline assignment: CDR1 SGDLS and CDR2 YYNGEE. Source material: PBMCs. The chain employs TRBV9 and TRBJ2-5, with a possible D match to TRBD1 (6 bases). The TCR was taken from a girl aged 2 to 10 in good health and CMV-seronegative. The CDR3 bases are TGTGCCAGCAGCGTAGTAGGACAGCCTCAAGAGACCCAGTACTTC. Translating it yields CASSVVGQPQETQYF.